These T cell receptor beta chains were read from a single sample in a study of T cell responses to AZD1222 COVID-19 vaccine. The data were produced by immunoSEQ multiplex PCR, yet TCRdb's version contains in-frame clones alone and is incomplete. The sample holds some 190,000 clones, more than 85% seen once. Material: peripheral blood, obtained 28 days after the second AZD1222 dose. The receptors come from an adult who received the AZD1222 COVID-19 vaccine. Both conserved end residues are part of each CDR3. Each record gives: clone size, D gene, J gene, V gene, CDR3 protein, CDR3 DNA. A D gene is named only where the DNA matches it firmly. Some rows have no size entry. The others give once, few or many, or a class for an expanded clone.

clone size: NA; D gene: NA; J gene: TRBJ1-1; V gene: TRBV2; CDR3 protein: CASRLQGARGSAEAFF; CDR3 DNA: TGTGCCAGCAGGTTACAGGGAGCGAGAGGATCTGCTGAAGCTTTCTTT
clone size: NA; D gene: TRBD1; J gene: TRBJ1-5; V gene: TRBV19; CDR3 protein: CASSILAGGSYSNQPQHF; CDR3 DNA: TGTGCCAGTAGTATTTTGGCAGGGGGCTCCTATAGCAATCAGCCCCAGCATTTT
clone size: NA; D gene: TRBD1; J gene: TRBJ1-1; V gene: TRBV5-1; CDR3 protein: CASSAGTGGTDTEAFF; CDR3 DNA: TGCGCCAGCAGCGCCGGGACAGGGGGGACCGACACTGAAGCTTTCTTT
clone size: NA; D gene: NA; J gene: TRBJ2-1; V gene: TRBV10-2; CDR3 protein: CASSETGQGEQFF; CDR3 DNA: TGCGCCAGCAGTGAGACAGGCCAAGGAGAGCAGTTCTTC
clone size: NA; D gene: TRBD1; J gene: TRBJ1-5; V gene: TRBV3-1/TRBV3-2; CDR3 protein: CASSHLSSGQGNQPQHF; CDR3 DNA: TGTGCCAGCAGCCACTTATCATCGGGACAGGGGAATCAGCCCCAGCATTTT
clone size: NA; D gene: TRBD2; J gene: TRBJ2-1; V gene: TRBV27; CDR3 protein: CASARGGSYEQFF; CDR3 DNA: TGTGCCAGCGCTCGGGGGGGTTCGTATGAGCAGTTCTTC
clone size: NA; D gene: NA; J gene: TRBJ1-2; V gene: TRBV4-3; CDR3 protein: CASSQEGSDLRGYTF; CDR3 DNA: TGCGCCAGCAGCCAAGAGGGCAGCGACCTCAGGGGCTACACCTTC
clone size: NA; D gene: NA; J gene: TRBJ2-1; V gene: TRBV12-3/TRBV12-4; CDR3 protein: CASSPRGNNEQFF; CDR3 DNA: TGTGCCAGCAGTCCTCGGGGGAACAATGAGCAGTTCTTC
clone size: NA; D gene: NA; J gene: TRBJ2-3; V gene: TRBV7-6; CDR3 protein: CASTRSGLSFTDTQYF; CDR3 DNA: TGTGCCAGCACCCGTTCCGGGTTATCCTTCACAGATACGCAGTATTTT
clone size: NA; D gene: NA; J gene: TRBJ1-1; V gene: TRBV18; CDR3 protein: CASSQGPNTEAFF; CDR3 DNA: TGTGCCAGTTCCCAGGGCCCGAACACTGAAGCTTTCTTT
clone size: once; D gene: NA; J gene: TRBJ1-5; V gene: TRBV10-3; CDR3 protein: CAISEDRGNFNLQPQHF; CDR3 DNA: TGTGCCATCAGTGAGGACAGAGGGAACTTTAATTTACAGCCCCAGCATTTT
clone size: NA; D gene: TRBD1; J gene: TRBJ1-4; V gene: TRBV12-3/TRBV12-4; CDR3 protein: CASTDRAKEKLFF; CDR3 DNA: TGTGCCAGCACCGACAGGGCGAAAGAAAAACTGTTTTTT
clone size: NA; D gene: TRBD1; J gene: TRBJ2-5; V gene: TRBV5-1; CDR3 protein: CASSFPQGARETQYF; CDR3 DNA: TGCGCCAGCAGCTTTCCGCAGGGGGCGAGAGAGACCCAGTACTTC
clone size: NA; D gene: TRBD1; J gene: TRBJ1-2; V gene: TRBV7-9; CDR3 protein: CASSPPKGQGYGYTF; CDR3 DNA: TGTGCCAGCAGCCCCCCTAAGGGACAGGGGTATGGCTACACCTTC
clone size: NA; D gene: NA; J gene: TRBJ2-5; V gene: TRBV7-9; CDR3 protein: CASSPRVTETQYF; CDR3 DNA: TGTGCCAGCAGCCCCCGTGTAACAGAGACCCAGTACTTC
clone size: few; D gene: NA; J gene: TRBJ2-3; V gene: TRBV7-2; CDR3 protein: CASSRSLWGGTDTQYF; CDR3 DNA: TGTGCCAGCAGCCGTTCCCTGTGGGGGGGCACAGATACGCAGTATTTT
clone size: NA; D gene: NA; J gene: TRBJ2-5; V gene: TRBV5-8; CDR3 protein: CASRTMDSWSQYF; CDR3 DNA: TGTGCCAGCAGAACTATGGACAGTTGGTCCCAGTACTTC
clone size: NA; D gene: TRBD1; J gene: TRBJ1-3; V gene: TRBV7-9; CDR3 protein: CASSTGQSSGNTIYF; CDR3 DNA: TGTGCCAGCAGCACGGGACAGAGCTCTGGAAACACCATATATTTT
clone size: NA; D gene: NA; J gene: TRBJ1-1; V gene: TRBV27; CDR3 protein: CASTPYPGSTEAFF; CDR3 DNA: TGTGCCAGCACCCCATATCCGGGGAGCACTGAAGCTTTCTTT
clone size: NA; D gene: TRBD2; J gene: TRBJ2-1; V gene: TRBV27; CDR3 protein: CASSPLPITSGGVDEQFF; CDR3 DNA: TGTGCCAGCAGTCCCTTACCAATTACTAGCGGGGGAGTAGATGAGCAGTTCTTC
clone size: NA; D gene: TRBD2; J gene: TRBJ2-7; V gene: TRBV5-1; CDR3 protein: CASSLDGGRAYEQYF; CDR3 DNA: TGCGCCAGCAGCTTGGACGGCGGGAGGGCGTACGAGCAGTACTTC
clone size: NA; D gene: TRBD1; J gene: TRBJ1-2; V gene: TRBV5-1; CDR3 protein: CASSLGTDRGNGYTF; CDR3 DNA: TGCGCCAGCAGCTTGGGGACTGACAGGGGGAATGGCTACACCTTC
clone size: NA; D gene: TRBD1; J gene: TRBJ1-5; V gene: TRBV2; CDR3 protein: CASSQQGVHSQPQHF; CDR3 DNA: TGTGCCAGCAGTCAACAGGGGGTCCACAGTCAGCCCCAGCATTTT
clone size: NA; D gene: NA; J gene: TRBJ1-1; V gene: TRBV6-5; CDR3 protein: CASSHDRGQIKAFF; CDR3 DNA: TGTGCCAGCAGTCACGACAGAGGACAGATAAAAGCTTTCTTT
clone size: NA; D gene: NA; J gene: TRBJ1-6; V gene: TRBV12-3/TRBV12-4; CDR3 protein: CASSFDGNSPLHF; CDR3 DNA: TGTGCCAGCAGTTTCGACGGGAATTCACCCCTCCACTTT